Sequencing of this T cell receptor (beta chain) was carried out in a study of early T cells in non-severe SARS-CoV-2 infection. As for the study in general: Bulk RNA taken from unsorted whole blood was sequenced, leaving chains unpaired. Study results and caveats: VDJdb matches were skewed toward anti-spike CD8 T cell responses.

V lost 0 bases to trimming and J lost 5 bases, with 13 bases between them. This CDR3 contains 15 residues. Germline V gene lookup returns CDR1 LGHNT and CDR2 FRNRAP. Individual cDNA molecules each received unique molecular identifiers attached to them. TCRdb passed the 5' RACE reads through MiXCR, listing each CDR3 protein once. The sample lists approximately 50,000 distinct CDR3 sequences, 12% seen once, with about 2.4% in the top ten. Worth noting for this clonotype: Its antigen is as yet unknown.

The chain recombines TRBV12-5 with TRBJ2-5, with D perhaps matching TRBD2 (6 bases). This sequence originates from an adult who was a healthcare worker with PCR-confirmed SARS-CoV-2 infection or an uninfected control (not recorded which). The sample consisted of whole blood, taken at baseline. CDR3 sequence (DNA): TGTGCTAGTGGTTTGGTACTCGGGAGCCGGGAGACCCAGTACTTC. Translation: CASGLVLGSRETQYF.